These T cell receptor beta chains were read from a single sample in a study of shared clonotypes between healthy human individuals. The data were produced by immunoSEQ multiplex PCR, yet TCRdb's version contains in-frame clones alone and is incomplete. The data contain 2 million to 3 million clones, over 85% of them seen just once; the ten biggest clones take up approximately 0.36%. Sequenced input: naive CD4+ T cells from PBMCs. The receptors were sampled from a man aged 18 to 29 in good health. Some clones in this sample may be carry-over from other donors' samples. CDR3s include the opening cysteine and the closing phenylalanine or tryptophan. Each record gives: D gene, V gene, clone size, J gene, CDR3 DNA, CDR3 protein. D genes are given only for firm matches. Part of the rows lack a size; the others show once, few, many or a class for expanded clones.

-	TRBV28	-	TRBJ1-2	TGTGCCAGCAGTTTAGTCGAGGGAGGCGGTGGCTACACCTTC	CASSLVEGGGGYTF
-	TRBV7-8	-	TRBJ1-3	TGTGCCAGCAGCTTTGGTTCGGTATCTGGAAACACCATATATTTT	CASSFGSVSGNTIYF
TRBD2	TRBV28	-	TRBJ2-4	TGTGCCAGCAGTGCACCCTCACTAGCGGGACGTCCCTTGGCCAAAAACATTCAGTACTTC	CASSAPSLAGRPLAKNIQYF
TRBD2	TRBV11-2	-	TRBJ2-7	TGTGCCAGCAGCTTATACGGGAGGCCCTTGTGGGAGCAGTACTTC	CASSLYGRPLWEQYF
-	TRBV7-9	-	TRBJ1-1	TGTGCCAGCAGCTTAGCGGGTTACGGAAACACTGAAGCTTTCTTT	CASSLAGYGNTEAFF
-	TRBV5-1	-	TRBJ2-6	TGCGCCAGCAGCTTGGCGGGGTATGGGGCCAACGTCCTGACTTTC	CASSLAGYGANVLTF
-	TRBV7-2	-	TRBJ1-1	TGTGCCAGCAGCCCCCTTCGTCCCACTGAAGCTTTCTTT	CASSPLRPTEAFF
-	TRBV18	-	TRBJ1-2	TGTGCCAGCTCACCACCCGCAGTAAACTATGGCTACACCTTC	CASSPPAVNYGYTF
TRBD1	TRBV25-1	-	TRBJ2-2	TGTGCCAGCAGGGACAGGGGAGGCACCGGGGAGCTGTTTTTT	CASRDRGGTGELFF
-	TRBV7-3	-	TRBJ2-1	TGTGCCAGCAGCCTTATCACTCAACAGGGTGAGCAGTTCTTC	CASSLITQQGEQFF
TRBD1	TRBV9	-	TRBJ1-3	TGTGCCAGCAGCGCGGGACAGGGGGCCGGGGGAAACACCATATATTTT	CASSAGQGAGGNTIYF
TRBD2	TRBV5-1	-	TRBJ2-3	TGCGCCAGCAGCTTAAACGCAGCGGGGGCCACAGATACGCAGTATTTT	CASSLNAAGATDTQYF
-	TRBV30	-	TRBJ1-1	TGTGCCTGGACCCCGTCCCGGGACCAAGCTTTCTTT	CAWTPSRDQAFF
TRBD2	TRBV5-1	-	TRBJ2-7	TGCGCCAGCAGCTTGACAGGAGGACTAGCGGTATCCGAGCAGTACTTC	CASSLTGGLAVSEQYF
TRBD2	TRBV28	-	TRBJ2-7	TGTGCCAGCAGTTCACGACTAGCGGGACACTACGAGCAGTACTTC	CASSSRLAGHYEQYF
-	TRBV7-9	-	TRBJ2-4	TGTGCCAGCAGCTTAACGTCAGACATTCAGTACTTC	CASSLTSDIQYF
-	TRBV11-2	-	TRBJ2-3	TGTGCCAGCAGCTTATTCGCCCTAGGAGGCAGCACAGATACGCAGTATTTT	CASSLFALGGSTDTQYF
-	TRBV11-3	-	TRBJ2-7	TGTGCCAGCAGCGGAGAAGGCTACGAGCAGTACTTC	CASSGEGYEQYF
-	TRBV5-1	-	TRBJ1-4	TGCGCCAGCAGCTTGGCCTGGGGGACTAATGAAAAACTGTTTTTT	CASSLAWGTNEKLFF
-	TRBV6-1	-	TRBJ1-5	TGTGCCAGCAGTGCGAGGGCCGCCGGCAATCAGCCCCAGCATTTT	CASSARAAGNQPQHF
-	TRBV4-1	-	TRBJ1-1	TGCGCCAGCAGCCGGAACAACATGCAAGTTGAAGCTTTCTTT	CASSRNNMQVEAFF
TRBD1	TRBV19	-	TRBJ2-7	TGTGCCAGTAGTACCCGGGACAGGGACGAGCAGTACTTC	CASSTRDRDEQYF
-	TRBV7-9	few	TRBJ1-2	TGTGCCAGCAGCTTATCCGCCTATGGCTACACCTTC	CASSLSAYGYTF
-	TRBV28	-	TRBJ2-5	TGTGCCAGCAGAGAGTGGGGCACCCAAGAGACCCAGTACTTC	CASREWGTQETQYF
TRBD2	TRBV20-1	-	TRBJ2-5	TGCAGAGCGGGAGCTTTGGAGACCCAGTACTTC	CRAGALETQYF
-	TRBV18	-	TRBJ1-1	TGTGCCAGCTCAATCGACAGAAACACTGAAGCTTTCTTT	CASSIDRNTEAFF
-	TRBV7-3	-	TRBJ1-5	TGTGCCAGCAGCCAGAGTGGGGATCAGCCCCAGCATTTT	CASSQSGDQPQHF